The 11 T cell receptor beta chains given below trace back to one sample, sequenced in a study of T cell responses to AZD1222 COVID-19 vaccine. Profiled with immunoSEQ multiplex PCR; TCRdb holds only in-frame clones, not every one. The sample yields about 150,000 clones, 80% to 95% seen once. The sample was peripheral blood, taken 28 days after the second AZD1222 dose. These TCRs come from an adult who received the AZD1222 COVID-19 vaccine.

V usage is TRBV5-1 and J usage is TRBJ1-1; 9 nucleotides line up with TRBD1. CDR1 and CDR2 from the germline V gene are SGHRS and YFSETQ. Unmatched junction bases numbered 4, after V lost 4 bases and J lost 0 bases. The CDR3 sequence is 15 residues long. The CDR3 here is CASSPWDRVNTEAFF. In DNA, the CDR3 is TGCGCCAGCAGCCCCTGGGACAGGGTGAACACTGAAGCTTTCTTT.

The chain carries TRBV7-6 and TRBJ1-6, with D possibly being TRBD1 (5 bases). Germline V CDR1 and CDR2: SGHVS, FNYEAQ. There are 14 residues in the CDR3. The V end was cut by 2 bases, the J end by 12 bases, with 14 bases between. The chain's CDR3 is CASSLNQGERPLHF. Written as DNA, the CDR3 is TGTGCCAGCAGCTTAAACCAGGGAGAAAGACCCCTCCACTTT. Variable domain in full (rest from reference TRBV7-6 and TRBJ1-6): GAGVSQSPRYKVTKRGQDVALRCDPISGHVSLYWYRQALGQGPEFLTYFNYEAQQDKSGLPNDRFSAERPEGSISTLTIQRTEQRDSAMYRCASSLNQGERPLHFGNGTRLTVT.

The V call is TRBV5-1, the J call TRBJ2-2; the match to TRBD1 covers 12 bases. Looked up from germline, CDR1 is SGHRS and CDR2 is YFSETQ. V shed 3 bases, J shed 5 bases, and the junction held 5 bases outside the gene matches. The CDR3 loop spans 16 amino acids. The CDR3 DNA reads TGCGCCAGCAGCTCACGGGACAGGGGGCATACCGGGGAGCTGTTTTTT. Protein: CASSSRDRGHTGELFF.

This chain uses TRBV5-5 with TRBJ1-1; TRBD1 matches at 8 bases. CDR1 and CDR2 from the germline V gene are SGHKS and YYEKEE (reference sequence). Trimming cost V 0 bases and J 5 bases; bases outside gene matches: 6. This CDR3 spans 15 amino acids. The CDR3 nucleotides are TGTGCCAGCAGCTTGGGGGCAGGGGGCATGACTGAAGCTTTCTTT. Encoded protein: CASSLGAGGMTEAFF.

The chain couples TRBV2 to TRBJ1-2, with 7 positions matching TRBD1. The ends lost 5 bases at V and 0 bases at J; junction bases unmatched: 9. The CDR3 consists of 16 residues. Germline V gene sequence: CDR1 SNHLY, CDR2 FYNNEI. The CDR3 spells CASSPSRQGPNYGYTF. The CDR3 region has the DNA TGTGCCAGCAGTCCCTCCCGACAGGGCCCTAACTATGGCTACACCTTC.

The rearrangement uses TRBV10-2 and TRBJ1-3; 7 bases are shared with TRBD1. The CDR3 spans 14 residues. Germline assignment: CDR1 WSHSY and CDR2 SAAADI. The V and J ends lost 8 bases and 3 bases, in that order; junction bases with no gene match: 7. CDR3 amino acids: CASSTGLDGNTIYF. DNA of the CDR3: TGCGCCAGCTCGACAGGGCTGGATGGAAACACCATATATTTT.

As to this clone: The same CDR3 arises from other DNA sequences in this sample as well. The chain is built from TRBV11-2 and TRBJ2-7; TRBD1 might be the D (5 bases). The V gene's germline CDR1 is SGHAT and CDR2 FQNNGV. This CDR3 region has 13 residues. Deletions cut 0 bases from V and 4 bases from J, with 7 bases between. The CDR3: CASSLDRVYEQYF. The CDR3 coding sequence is TGTGCCAGCAGCTTAGACAGGGTGTACGAGCAGTACTTC.

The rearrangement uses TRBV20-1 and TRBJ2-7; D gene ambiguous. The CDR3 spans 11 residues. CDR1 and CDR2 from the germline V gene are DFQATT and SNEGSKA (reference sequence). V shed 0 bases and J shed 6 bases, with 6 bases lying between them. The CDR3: CSARDYVEQYF. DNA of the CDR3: TGCAGTGCTAGAGATTATGTCGAGCAGTACTTC.

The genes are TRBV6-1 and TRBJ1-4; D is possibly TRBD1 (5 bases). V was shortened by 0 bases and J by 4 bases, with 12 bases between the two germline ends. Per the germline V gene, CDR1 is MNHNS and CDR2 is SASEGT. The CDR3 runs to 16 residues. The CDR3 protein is CASSEAPQGINEKLFF. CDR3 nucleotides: TGTGCCAGCAGTGAAGCGCCTCAGGGTATTAATGAAAAACTGTTTTTT.

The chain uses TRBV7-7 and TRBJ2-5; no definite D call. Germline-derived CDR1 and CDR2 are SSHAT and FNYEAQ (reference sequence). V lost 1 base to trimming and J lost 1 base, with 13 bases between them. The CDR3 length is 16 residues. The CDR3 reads CASSLGRTIAQETQYF. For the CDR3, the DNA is TGTGCCAGCAGCTTAGGAAGAACTATCGCCCAAGAGACCCAGTACTTC.

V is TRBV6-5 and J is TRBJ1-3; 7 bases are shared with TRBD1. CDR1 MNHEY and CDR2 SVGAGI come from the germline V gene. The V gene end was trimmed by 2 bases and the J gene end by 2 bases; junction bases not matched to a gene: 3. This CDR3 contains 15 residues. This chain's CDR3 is CASSYGTGAGNTIYF. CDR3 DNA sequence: TGTGCCAGCAGTTACGGTACAGGGGCTGGAAACACCATATATTTT.